This T cell receptor (beta chain) stems from a study of blood T cell repertoires in COVID-19. Clones were sequenced by immunoSEQ multiplex PCR, and TCRdb holds only the in-frame ones, with some missing. The table lists over 150,000 clones, roughly 83% of them singletons. V was trimmed by 3 bases and J by 0 bases, leaving 9 bases between them. The CDR3 is made up of 15 amino acids. Germline-derived CDR1 and CDR2 are KGHSH and LQKENI. This clonotype originated in a woman aged 60-75 years with COVID-19, enrolled during active disease. The chain couples TRBV18 to TRBJ2-4; D unclear. Sequencing was done on a sample of peripheral blood. CDR3 coding DNA: TGTGCCAGCTCACCTGAGGTTATAGCCAAAAACATTCAGTACTTC. Translation: CASSPEVIAKNIQYF. The variable domain in full, completed from reference TRBV18 and TRBJ2-4, reads NAGVMQNPRHLVRRRGQEARLRCSPMKGHSHVYWYRQLPEEGLKFMVYLQKENIIDESGMPKERFSAEFPKEGPSILRIQQVVRGDSAAYFCASSPEVIAKNIQYFGAGTRLSVL.